The 20 T cell receptor beta chains below all came from one sample that was sequenced in a study of T cells after yellow fever vaccination. MiXCR was run by TCRdb on the 5' RACE reads, yielding one entry per CDR3 protein. The repertoire holds roughly 190,000 distinct CDR3 sequences, with 9.5% to 12% as singletons. Sequencing used CD8+ T cells sorted from PBMCs, obtained 15 days after the yellow fever booster vaccination. The receptors originated from a man in his late teens or twenties who received the YFV17D yellow fever vaccine.

This clonotype was recorded once. The CDR3 nucleotides are TGTGCCAGCAGTTACGAGGAGGGAGAAGCTTTCTTT. Protein: CASSYEEGEAFF. V usage is TRBV6-2 or TRBV6-3 and J usage is TRBJ1-1, with no clear D. This CDR3 has 12 residues. Trimming removed 2 bases from V and 8 bases from J, with 9 bases in between. Germline assignment: CDR1 MNHEY and CDR2 SVGEGT.

This chain uses TRBV12-3 or TRBV12-4 with TRBJ2-5; a possible D gene is TRBD2 (6 bases). This CDR3 spans 17 amino acids. Between the trimmed V and J ends, which lost 3 bases and 2 bases, there was a span of 19 bases. CDR3 nucleotides: TGTGCCAGCAGTTTCATTCTACGGGGGACTGCGCAAGAGACCCAGTACTTC. This encodes CASSFILRGTAQETQYF.

On this clonotype: A much larger clonotype is one base distant, so this may be a read error. V usage is TRBV6-5 and J usage is TRBJ1-2, with TRBD1 matching 9 bases. The CDR3 spans 14 residues. CDR1 MNHEY and CDR2 SVGAGI come from the germline V gene. The chain's CDR3 is CASSYGQGTYGCTF. CDR3 DNA: TGTGCCAGCAGTTACGGACAGGGGACCTATGGCTGCACCTTC.

The chain is built from TRBV6-6 and TRBJ2-7; TRBD2 aligns across 7 bases. The CDR3 is 15 residues long. Germline lookup yields CDR1 MNHNY and CDR2 SVGAGI (reference sequence). V was clipped by 6 bases and J by 3 bases; unmatched bases: 11. CDR3 DNA: TGTGCCAGCAGACTTGGACCGGGGACTAACTACGAGCAGTACGTC. It codes for CASRLGPGTNYEQYV.

A few counts support this clonotype. V gene TRBV4-1 combines with J gene TRBJ2-5, with 10 bases fitting TRBD1. Trimming removed 1 base from V and 3 bases from J; junction bases left unmatched: 2. Germline loops: CDR1 MGHRA, CDR2 YSYEKL. The CDR3 runs to 15 residues. The CDR3 DNA follows: TGCGCCAGCAGCCAAGGGGACAGGGGAGAAGAGACCCAGTACTTC. It codes for CASSQGDRGEETQYF.

This clonotype was counted only a few times. The rearrangement links TRBV7-9 to TRBJ2-1, with TRBD1 identical over 12 bases. The J segment lost 8 bases and the V segment lost 9 bases, leaving 5 bases of the junction unmatched. Per germline, CDR1 SEHNR and CDR2 FQNEAQ (reference sequence). The CDR3 is 13 amino acids. CDR3 in DNA: TGTGCCAGTCGGGACAGGGGGCCAGATGAGCAGTTCTTC. Amino acid sequence: CASRDRGPDEQFF.

In its sample, this clonotype was seen a few times. This chain connects TRBV7-9 to TRBJ2-1; possible D gene TRBD1, 6 bases. Germline CDR1 and CDR2: SEHNR and FQNEAQ (reference sequence). Trimming cost V 5 bases and J 1 base, with 15 bases left between them. The CDR3 runs 16 residues. In DNA form, the CDR3 reads TGTGCCAGCAGCCCCTCCGTGGGGGCTTCCTACAATGAGCAGTTCTTC. This sequence encodes CASSPSVGASYNEQFF.

In this sample, this clonotype turned up a few times. This chain uses TRBV4-3 with TRBJ2-1, with unresolved D. The CDR3 has 11 residues. The V end was cut by 5 bases, the J end by 9 bases, with 8 bases between. CDR1 is LGHNA and CDR2 is YSLEER in the germline V gene. CDR3 coding DNA: TGCGCCAGCAGCTACGGTAGTGAGCAGTTCTTC. Its protein product is CASSYGSEQFF.

This clonotype appeared a few times. The V gene is TRBV4-1, the J gene TRBJ2-6; 12 bases are a match to TRBD1. CDR1 is MGHRA, CDR2 YSYEKL, per germline. The CDR3 runs to 20 residues. Germline trimming cut 4 bases from V and 1 base from J; bases unmatched to any gene: 11. The CDR3 loop reads CASSLRTPGQGASGANVLTF. The CDR3 nucleotides are TGCGCCAGCAGCCTACGGACCCCGGGACAGGGGGCGTCTGGGGCCAACGTCCTGACTTTC.

This clonotype has a handful of counts. This chain uses TRBV5-5 with TRBJ1-1, with D possibly being TRBD1 (5 bases). Trimming removed 1 base at V and 3 bases at J, with 10 bases between. Germline lookup yields CDR1 SGHKS and CDR2 YYEKEE (reference sequence). The CDR3 totals 14 residues. The CDR3 is CASSLMGDYTEAFF. The CDR3 nucleotides are TGTGCCAGCAGCTTGATGGGGGATTACACTGAAGCTTTCTTT.

This clonotype came up a few times. The genes are TRBV4-1 and TRBJ2-1; no reliable D call. Germline V gives CDR1 MGHRA, CDR2 YSYEKL. Deletions cut 4 bases from V and 2 bases from J, with 12 bases between. CDR3 size: 15 residues. The CDR3 DNA is TGCGCCAGCAGCCCATTAGCTGTAACCTACAATGAGCAGTTCTTC. As protein: CASSPLAVTYNEQFF.

Many counts were recorded for this clonotype. The J gene is TRBJ2-2, the V gene TRBV20-1; D not certain. The V end lost 6 bases, the J end lost 4 bases, and 12 bases lay between the germline ends. In germline, CDR1 is DFQATT, CDR2 SNEGSKA (reference sequence). The CDR3 spans 13 residues. The CDR3 reads CSAGWFSTGELFF. The CDR3 DNA is TGCAGTGCGGGGTGGTTCTCCACCGGGGAGCTGTTTTTT.

The chain is built from TRBV7-8 and TRBJ1-1; the D is unclear. CDR1 and CDR2 (germline): SGHVS, FQNEAQ. V was trimmed by 1 base and J by 0 bases, leaving 3 bases between them. This CDR3 region has 13 residues. In nucleotides, the CDR3 is TGTGCCAGCAGCTTAGAAGTGAACACTGAAGCTTTCTTT. Amino acids: CASSLEVNTEAFF.

This clonotype was counted only a few times. The rearrangement joins TRBV4-1 to TRBJ2-5; D tentatively fits TRBD1 or TRBD2 (6 bases each). The V and J ends lost 4 bases and 4 bases respectively, with 16 bases between them. The CDR3 runs to 15 residues. Germline assignment: CDR1 MGHRA and CDR2 YSYEKL. CDR3 residues: CASSPIGGLGETQYF. Written as DNA, the CDR3 is TGCGCCAGCAGCCCGATTGGGGGGCTAGGAGAGACCCAGTACTTC.

The chain uses TRBV7-2 and TRBJ2-2; D not certain. This CDR3 contains 12 residues. Trimming cost V 1 base and J 8 bases, with 5 bases left between them. Germline V gene sequence: CDR1 SGHTA, CDR2 FQGNSA. The CDR3 sequence: CASSLGVGELFF. The CDR3 DNA reads as TGTGCCAGCAGCTTAGGGGTGGGGGAGCTGTTTTTT.

This chain links TRBV4-2 with TRBJ2-2; TRBD2 might be the D (6 bases). The length of the CDR3 is 16 residues. Trimming took 1 base from V and 6 from J, leaving 15 bases between them. The V gene's germline CDR1 is LGHNA and CDR2 YNFKEQ. The CDR3 DNA reads as TGTGCCAGCAGCCAAGTTGGGACTTCCGCGGCCGGGGAGCTGTTTTTT. It is translated as CASSQVGTSAAGELFF.

This clonotype was counted a few times. J is TRBJ2-1 and V is TRBV1; TRBD2, the table's D call, was not compared with the DNA. TRBV1 is recorded as a pseudogene. The CDR3 consists of 17 residues. In DNA, the CDR3 is TGCACCAGCAGCAATAGCCGGAGGCGGGGGGGCCGAAATGAGCAGTTCTTC. This codes for CTSSNSRRRGGRNEQFF.

This clonotype was picked up many times. This chain connects TRBV7-2 to TRBJ2-3, with 10 bases matching TRBD2. Germline V CDR1 and CDR2: SGHTA, FQGNSA. The CDR3 has 15 amino acids. V lost 4 bases, J lost 5 bases, and 6 bases stayed unmatched. CDR3 DNA sequence: TGTGCCAGCAGCTCCAGCGGGGGGGCCAGAGATACGCAGTATTTT. As protein: CASSSSGGARDTQYF.

This clonotype appeared a few times. The genes are TRBV4-2 and TRBJ2-2; D is unresolved. CDR1 is LGHNA, CDR2 YNFKEQ, per germline. Trimming removed 2 bases at V and 4 bases at J, with 5 bases between. The CDR3 loop spans 13 amino acids. CDR3 region: CASSQTGTGELFF. CDR3 bases: TGTGCCAGCAGCCAAACCGGCACCGGGGAGCTGTTTTTT.

This chain joins TRBV5-4 and TRBJ1-2, with D possibly being TRBD1 (5 bases). Germline V lookup: CDR1 SGHNT, CDR2 YYREEE (reference sequence). The CDR3 spans 11 residues. The germline V and J ends were trimmed by 7 bases and 8 bases, with 12 bases remaining between them. The CDR3 DNA sequence: TGTGCCAGCGGGACCGCGTTGGGCTACACCTTC. It is translated as CASGTALGYTF.